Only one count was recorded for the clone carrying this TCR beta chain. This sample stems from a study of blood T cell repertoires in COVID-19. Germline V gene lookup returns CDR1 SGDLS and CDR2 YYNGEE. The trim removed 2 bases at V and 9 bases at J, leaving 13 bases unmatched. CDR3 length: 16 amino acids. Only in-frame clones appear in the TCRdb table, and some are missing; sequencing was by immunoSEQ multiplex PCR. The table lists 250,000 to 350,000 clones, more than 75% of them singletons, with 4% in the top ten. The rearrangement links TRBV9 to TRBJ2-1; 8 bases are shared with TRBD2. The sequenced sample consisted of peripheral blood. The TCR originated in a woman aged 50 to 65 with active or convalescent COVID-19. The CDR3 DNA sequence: TGTGCCAGCAGCGTTTCTATGTCCGGGACTAGGGTTGAGCAGTTCTTC. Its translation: CASSVSMSGTRVEQFF. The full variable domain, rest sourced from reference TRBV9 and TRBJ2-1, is DSGVTQTPKHLITATGQRVTLRCSPRSGDLSVYWYQQSLDQGLQFLIQYYNGEERAKGNILERFSAQQFPDLHSELNLSSLELGDSALYFCASSVSMSGTRVEQFFGPGTRLTVL.